The entry below gives a single T cell receptor beta chain sequence along with its context. Germline is not matched at one junction end, which may reflect a read error. This entry belongs to a study of neurological immune-mediated disorders. CDR3 length equals 14 residues. Germline V gene lookup returns CDR1 MNHEY and CDR2 SMNVEV (reference sequence). TCRdb used MiXCR to reprocess the 5' RACE reads, holding one entry per CDR3 protein. Of about 62,000 distinct CDR3 sequences listed, approximately 4.6% are singletons. The sample taken for sequencing was PBMCs. The source of this sequence is a woman aged 50 to 60 with multiple sclerosis. The gene calls are TRBV27 and TRBJ1-5; D may be TRBD1 (5 bases). This CDR3 is CASSPGATNQPQNF. As DNA, the CDR3 is TGTGCCAGCAGTCCCGGGGCTACAAATCAGCCCCAGAATTTT.